A single sample gave rise to the 14 T cell receptor beta chains below, sequenced in a study of cytomegalovirus exposure and HLA in healthy donors. PCR was performed using 60 Vbeta and 13 Jbeta primers. Measured with immunoSEQ multiplex PCR; TCRdb has only the in-frame clones, and not every one. The sample lists 200,000 or so clones, 70% occurring once. The sequenced sample consisted of PBMCs. The receptor source for this set is a man aged 35-49 years in good health and CMV-seropositive.

The chain is built from TRBV6-5 and TRBJ1-1; TRBD1 agrees at 8 bases. Unmatched junction bases numbered 8, after V lost 6 bases and J lost 5 bases. The germline gives CDR1 MNHEY, CDR2 SVGAGI. This CDR3 has 14 residues. The CDR3 sequence: CASRDRTGSTEAFF. The CDR3 DNA reads TGTGCCAGCAGGGATCGGACAGGGAGTACTGAAGCTTTCTTT.

The V gene is TRBV6-6, the J gene TRBJ2-3; 10 nucleotides agree with TRBD2. The CDR3 contains 14 residues. Germline lookup yields CDR1 MNHNY and CDR2 SVGAGI (reference sequence). The J segment lost 1 base and the V segment lost 6 bases, leaving 1 base of the junction unmatched. This chain's CDR3 is CASRTSGGTDTQYF. In DNA form, the CDR3 reads TGTGCCAGCAGAACTAGCGGGGGCACAGATACGCAGTATTTT.

The chain links TRBV6-5 to TRBJ1-2, with 8 bases aligning to TRBD1. Germline V lookup: CDR1 MNHEY, CDR2 SVGAGI. Trimming removed 6 bases from V and 7 bases from J; junction bases left unmatched: 7. This CDR3 spans 13 amino acids. The CDR3 region has the DNA TGTGCCAGCAGCCGCCAGGGGGCTGCTGGCTACACCTTC. Residues: CASSRQGAAGYTF.

Concerning this clone itself: The junction does not match germline at one end; this may be a read error. The J gene is TRBJ1-4, the V gene TRBV7-9, with unresolved D. The CDR3 is 14 amino acids. The germline V gene encodes CDR1 SEHNR and CDR2 FQNEAQ (reference sequence). The CDR3 region has the DNA TGTTCCAGCAGCTTAGAGAGGAATAATGAAAAACTGTTTTTT. Its protein product is CSSSLERNNEKLFF.

V is TRBV4-2 and J is TRBJ1-2; no definite D call. V was clipped by 0 bases and J by 6 bases, with 2 bases between them. CDR1 and CDR2 from the germline V gene are LGHNA and YNFKEQ. The CDR3 has 11 amino acids. The chain's CDR3 is CASSQDNGYTF. In DNA form, the CDR3 reads TGTGCCAGCAGCCAAGATAATGGCTACACCTTC.

In regard to this clone: One end of the junction fails to match germline, which may point to a read error. The rearrangement links TRBV11-3 to TRBJ1-3; D gene uncertain. Germline CDR1 is SGHNT and CDR2 is YENEEA. This CDR3 is 13 amino acids long. Here the CDR3 reads CASSPGNGNAIYF. CDR3 coding DNA: TGTGCCAGCAGCCCCGGGAACGGAAACGCCATATATTTT.

The rearrangement joins TRBV2 to TRBJ1-2; D gene ambiguous. This CDR3 is 14 amino acids long. V gave up 1 base and J gave up 4 bases, with 10 bases separating them. The germline CDR1 and CDR2 sequences are SNHLY and FYNNEI. The CDR3 region is CASSEGRLGYGYTF. The DNA for the CDR3 is TGTGCCAGCAGTGAAGGCAGGTTAGGCTATGGCTACACCTTC.

This chain links TRBV7-3 with TRBJ2-1; TRBD1 matches 8 bases. The CDR3 spans 15 residues. Germline V gene data show CDR1 as SGHTA and CDR2 as FQGTGA. V was clipped by 6 bases and J by 4 bases; unmatched bases: 8. CDR3 amino acids: CASSILTGEYNEQFF. The CDR3 DNA sequence: TGTGCCAGCAGTATTTTGACAGGGGAATACAATGAGCAGTTCTTC.

This chain joins TRBV29-1 and TRBJ1-1; D is ambiguous. This CDR3 comprises 15 residues. Trimming pared 6 bases from V and 3 bases from J, leaving 20 bases between. The V gene's germline CDR1 is SQVTM and CDR2 ANQGSEA. The CDR3 is CSVNPRDRSDTEAFF. DNA for the CDR3: TGCAGCGTCAACCCCCGGGATCGGAGCGACACTGAAGCTTTCTTT.

This chain joins TRBV5-6 and TRBJ2-5, with D maybe TRBD1 (7 bases). The CDR3 has 13 residues. V dropped 0 bases and J dropped 11 bases, with 14 bases sitting between them. Looked up from germline, CDR1 is SGHDT and CDR2 is YYEEEE. The CDR3 is CASSLGQGREQYF. CDR3 in DNA: TGTGCCAGCAGCTTGGGACAGGGACGGGAGCAGTACTTC.

V and J are TRBV29-1 and TRBJ1-5; 10 bases match TRBD1. After removal of 6 bases from V and 5 bases from J, the junction contained 7 bases not matched to a gene. The germline gives CDR1 SQVTM, CDR2 ANQGSEA. The CDR3 is 14 amino acids. The CDR3 coding sequence is TGCAGCGTGCAGACAGGGGGCGCGGATCAGCCCCAGCATTTT. This gives the protein CSVQTGGADQPQHF.

This chain uses TRBV20-1 with TRBJ1-5; no clear D gene. The germline V and J ends were trimmed by 3 bases and 8 bases, with 5 bases remaining between them. Per the germline V gene, CDR1 is DFQATT and CDR2 is SNEGSKA (reference sequence). This CDR3 comprises 10 residues. CDR3 sequence reads: CSARRKPQHF. The CDR3 DNA reads as TGCAGTGCTAGGAGGAAGCCCCAGCATTTT.

In this sample, this clone turned up a few times. The J gene is TRBJ2-7, the V gene TRBV2, with a weak D call TRBD1 (6 bases). The CDR3 is made up of 14 amino acids. Germline-derived CDR1 and CDR2 are SNHLY and FYNNEI. The V gene lost 5 bases and the J gene lost 3 bases, with 14 bases spanning the gap. In nucleotides, the CDR3 is TGTGCCAGCAGTAGGACAGATAATGGCTACGAGCAGTACTTC. Amino acid sequence: CASSRTDNGYEQYF.

This chain connects TRBV18 to TRBJ1-5; D remains ambiguous. Trimming took 5 bases from V and 5 from J, leaving 10 bases between them. This CDR3 has 13 residues. Germline values: CDR1 KGHSH, CDR2 LQKENI. The CDR3 here is CASSAIPHQPQHF. CDR3 coding DNA: TGTGCCAGCTCAGCTATCCCCCATCAGCCCCAGCATTTT.